This TCR beta chain is from a study of T cells after yellow fever vaccination. With respect to this clonotype: Its matching antigen is unknown.

Whole-study findings and limits: Peaking faster, on day 5 versus 15, the secondary response was nonetheless weaker. Abundant clonotypes from the bulk population could contaminate FACS-sorted repertoires. Subsequent to the booster, the majority of primary-vaccination clones reappeared (around 97% CD4, approximately 90% CD8).

CDR1 is SGHKS and CDR2 is YYEKEE in the germline V gene (reference sequence). V lost 6 bases and J lost 3, with 16 bases in between. The CDR3 has 16 residues. UMIs and a universal primer site were added when TCR cDNA was made by 5'RACE template switching. MiXCR was run by TCRdb on the 5' RACE reads, yielding one entry per CDR3 protein. The table has about 170,000 distinct CDR3 sequences, approximately 11% seen once; the top ten hold approximately 34%. The rearrangement links TRBV5-5 to TRBJ1-6; D remains unclear. This material consisted of CD8+ T cells sorted from PBMCs, taken 15 days after the yellow fever booster vaccination. The TCR comes from a man younger than 30 who received the YFV17D yellow fever vaccine. The CDR3 loop is CASTLAGLGYNSPLHF. The CDR3 coding sequence is TGTGCCAGCACCCTGGCCGGTTTGGGCTATAATTCACCCCTCCACTTT.